This TCR beta chain originates from a study of blood T cells in healthy people across ages. Extracted total RNA amounted to at least 5.5 micrograms for each sample. CDR1 is SGHRS, CDR2 YFSETQ, per germline. This CDR3 comprises 16 residues. Concerning this clonotype itself: One junction end disagrees with the germline gene, perhaps due to a read error.

Next came a second PCR, run for 7 to 11 cycles, which used a sample-barcoded 5' primer along with a J-beta primer mix. MiXCR, run by TCRdb on the 5' RACE reads, gives a single entry per CDR3 protein. The data hold more than 900,000 distinct CDR3 sequences, with 25% to 35% observed a single time. The same sample was also used in a study of T cells of mothers and their children. From that study: Three healthy Caucasian mothers, along with their six children, served as the donors. The entire RNA extract went into cDNA synthesis at 1.5 ug per 15 ul.

The sample was blood. The V gene is TRBV5-1, the J gene TRBJ1-6; a possible D gene is TRBD1 (5 bases). This TCR came from a woman between 35 and 50 years old in good health. CDR3 DNA: TGCGCCAGCAGGAGAACGGGTACAGGCTTTAATTCATCCCTCCACTTT. Translation: CASRRTGTGFNSSLHF.